The table lists the clone carrying this T cell receptor (beta chain) with a few counts. Its target is unknown. With template switching, a universal primer site was added, and the cDNA carried unique molecular identifiers. TCRdb itself ran the 5' RACE reads through MiXCR, one entry per CDR3 protein. The data show 1.5 million to 2 million distinct CDR3 sequences, around a third seen once. In germline, CDR1 is MGHDK, CDR2 SYGVNS. The trim removed 3 bases at V and 2 bases at J, leaving 4 bases unmatched. The length of the CDR3 is 16 residues. These data are taken from a study of identical twins. General study points: Abundant beta clonotypes from cord blood bore fewer insertions; memory repertoires lacked this pattern. It was possible that invariant MAIT and iNKT cells partly confounded the zero-insertion analyses. In beta out-of-frame sequences, the excess sharing between twins was weaker.

Sequencing input: cord blood. J is TRBJ2-6 and V is TRBV25-1; the match to TRBD1 covers 7 bases. The origin of this receptor is a newborn girl in good health. CDR3 sequence reads: CASSERQGPGANVLTF. The CDR3 bases are TGTGCCAGCAGTGAGCGACAGGGACCTGGGGCCAACGTCCTGACTTTC.